Shown below are 21 T cell receptor beta chains from a single sample sequenced in a study of blood T cell repertoires in COVID-19. The method was immunoSEQ multiplex PCR; TCRdb's version includes in-frame clones alone and lacks a portion of them. The sample holds approximately 320,000 clones, 70% to 90% seen once. The sample comprised peripheral blood. The origin of the receptors is a human donor in a cohort sampled during active COVID-19.

The V gene is TRBV5-1, the J gene TRBJ1-2; D perhaps matches TRBD1 (6 bases). V was pared by 0 bases and J by 7 bases, with 13 bases between. The CDR3 is 14 amino acids. Germline assignment: CDR1 SGHRS and CDR2 YFSETQ. CDR3 sequence reads: CASSLEAGASGYTF. DNA for the CDR3: TGCGCCAGCAGCTTGGAGGCAGGGGCATCTGGCTACACCTTC.

The genes are TRBV6-1 and TRBJ1-3; possibly TRBD1 for D (5 bases). Germline V gene sequence: CDR1 MNHNS, CDR2 SASEGT. V gave up 3 bases and J gave up 4 bases, with 10 bases separating them. The length of the CDR3 is 14 residues. In DNA, the CDR3 is TGTGCCAGCAGTGACAGGGTCTGGGGAAACACCATATATTTT. Translated: CASSDRVWGNTIYF.

The V and J genes are TRBV30 and TRBJ2-1; 8 bases are a match to TRBD2. The germline gives CDR1 GTSNPN, CDR2 SVGIG (reference sequence). V lost 0 bases, J lost 8 bases, and 12 bases stayed unmatched. CDR3 length: 16 residues. CDR3 loop: CAWSVNPAGGPYEQFF. The CDR3 DNA reads as TGTGCCTGGAGTGTAAATCCTGCGGGGGGCCCCTATGAGCAGTTCTTC.

The sample holds a few counts of this clone. This sequence joins TRBV6-6 and TRBJ2-7; D is possibly TRBD2 (5 bases). This CDR3 is built from 15 residues. Germline lookup yields CDR1 MNHNY and CDR2 SVGAGI (reference sequence). Trimming took 8 bases from V and 4 from J, leaving 21 bases between them. CDR3 protein: CASFGRTQGGYEQYF. The CDR3 DNA reads TGTGCCAGCTTTGGCAGGACCCAAGGAGGATACGAGCAGTACTTC.

This chain connects TRBV5-4 to TRBJ1-2; 12 nucleotides match TRBD1. This CDR3 region has 16 residues. Germline values: CDR1 SGHNT, CDR2 YYREEE (reference sequence). J gave up 6 bases and V 4 bases, and 10 bases lay outside the gene matches. The CDR3 DNA sequence: TGTGCCAGCAGCCCGGGGACAGGGGGCGATTCTCATGGCTACACCTTC. This translates into CASSPGTGGDSHGYTF.

This rearrangement joins TRBV4-1 to TRBJ2-7, with 7 bases lining up with TRBD2. This CDR3 has 15 amino acids. The V and J ends lost 0 bases and 7 bases, in that order; junction bases with no gene match: 9. Looked up from germline, CDR1 is MGHRA and CDR2 is YSYEKL. CDR3 bases: TGCGCCAGCAGCCAAGATGGTAGCGGGCCTGAAGAGCAGTACTTC. Its translation is CASSQDGSGPEEQYF.

This chain uses TRBV4-1 with TRBJ1-1; 11 bases agree with TRBD1. The CDR3 has 16 amino acids. Germline lookup yields CDR1 MGHRA and CDR2 YSYEKL. Trimming took 2 bases from V and 6 from J; bases not matched to a gene: 8. Written as DNA, the CDR3 is TGCGCCAGCAGCCAAAGCCCGGGACAGGGGGGGGCTGAAGCTTTCTTT. As protein: CASSQSPGQGGAEAFF.

This clone occurred once. The chain's CDR3 is CATEIAGSTDTQYF. The CDR3 bases are TGTGCCACCGAGATAGCGGGGAGCACAGATACGCAGTATTTT. The V and J genes are TRBV6-5 and TRBJ2-3, with 8 bases identical to TRBD2. Trimming removed 10 bases from V and 0 bases from J; junction bases left unmatched: 6. The CDR3 covers 14 residues. The V gene's germline CDR1 is MNHEY and CDR2 SVGAGI.

The chain is built from TRBV10-3 and TRBJ1-1; TRBD1 aligns across 10 bases. Germline values: CDR1 ENHRY, CDR2 SYGVKD. This CDR3 has 15 amino acids. J gave up 5 bases and V 0 bases, and 3 bases lay outside the gene matches. The CDR3 bases are TGTGCCATCAGTGAGTCACCGGGACAGGGGACTGAAGCTTTCTTT. It specifies CAISESPGQGTEAFF.

The chain has TRBV27 and TRBJ2-7; D possibly corresponds to TRBD1 (6 bases). Per the germline V gene, CDR1 is MNHEY and CDR2 is SMNVEV (reference sequence). CDR3 length equals 14 residues. V was shortened by 6 bases and J by 4 bases, with 16 bases between the two germline ends. The CDR3, as DNA: TGTGCCAGCAGGAAGGGACAAGATCGTTACGAGCAGTACTTC. This translates into CASRKGQDRYEQYF.

The V and J genes are TRBV5-6 and TRBJ2-7; TRBD1 agrees at 11 bases. The V gene's germline CDR1 is SGHDT and CDR2 YYEEEE. The CDR3 totals 17 residues. Trimming took 2 bases from V and 2 from J; bases not matched to a gene: 9. The CDR3 nucleotides are TGTGCCAGCAGCTTATTAGGACAGGGGGCAATCCCCTACGAGCAGTACTTC. Its protein is CASSLLGQGAIPYEQYF. Supplemented by reference TRBV5-6 and TRBJ2-7, the full variable domain reads DAGVTQSPTHLIKTRGQQVTLRCSPKSGHDTVSWYQQALGQGPQFIFQYYEEEERQRGNFPDRFSGHQFPNYSSELNVNALLLGDSALYLCASSLLGQGAIPYEQYFGPGTRLTVT.

This clone was observed a single time. The J gene is TRBJ2-7, the V gene TRBV7-2, with D possibly matching TRBD1 (6 bases). CDR1 is SGHTA and CDR2 is FQGNSA in the germline V gene. The CDR3 covers 13 residues. V lost 5 bases and J lost 3, with 11 bases in between. The CDR3 sequence is CASSPNRVYEQYF. The CDR3, as DNA: TGTGCCAGCAGCCCAAACAGGGTCTACGAGCAGTACTTC.

The CDR3 loop reads CASSSRGVSSYEQYF. The CDR3 region has the DNA TGCGCCAGCAGCTCTCGGGGGGTCTCCTCCTACGAGCAGTACTTC. The chain combines TRBV5-1 with TRBJ2-7; 7 bases are a match to TRBD2. Trimming at V came to 3 bases and at J to 0 bases, leaving 6 bases not matched to a gene. The CDR3 extends over 15 amino acids. CDR1 is SGHRS, CDR2 YFSETQ, per germline.

As for this clone: Other DNA sequences of this sample code for an identical CDR3. The rearrangement joins TRBV5-1 to TRBJ2-2; 7 bases line up with TRBD1. The CDR3 is made up of 14 amino acids. The V segment lost 1 base and the J segment 3 bases; nucleotides outside the gene matches: 0. Germline-derived CDR1 and CDR2 are SGHRS and YFSETQ. For the CDR3, the DNA is TGCGCCAGCAGCTTGCAGGGGGACACCGGGGAGCTGTTTTTT. This encodes CASSLQGDTGELFF.

The chain uses TRBV15 and TRBJ2-1, with 12 bases that match TRBD1. The length of the CDR3 is 15 residues. The germline gives CDR1 LNHNV, CDR2 YYDKDF (reference sequence). J lost 8 bases, V lost 3 bases, and 5 bases had no gene match. The CDR3: CATSRGGQGADEQFF. In nucleotides, the CDR3 is TGTGCCACCAGCAGGGGGGGACAGGGGGCAGATGAGCAGTTCTTC.

The chain links TRBV3-1 (or the pseudogene TRBV3-2) to TRBJ2-7; possibly TRBD1 for D (7 bases). Germline assignment: CDR1 LGHDT and CDR2 YNNKEL (reference sequence). The CDR3 has 14 residues. V dropped 1 base and J dropped 5 bases, with 12 bases sitting between them. The CDR3 reads CASSQGAGGNEQYF. CDR3 in DNA: TGTGCCAGCAGCCAAGGGGCAGGGGGGAACGAGCAGTACTTC.

The rearrangement links TRBV30 to TRBJ2-3; D possibly corresponds to TRBD2 (6 bases). Between the trimmed V and J ends, which lost 4 bases and 4 bases, there was a span of 21 bases. CDR1 is GTSNPN, CDR2 SVGIG, per germline (reference sequence). The CDR3 runs to 16 residues. The CDR3 sequence: CAWNFKGGGDPDTQYF. CDR3 nucleotides: TGTGCCTGGAATTTTAAGGGTGGAGGGGACCCAGATACGCAGTATTTT.

The V gene is TRBV6-5, the J gene TRBJ2-1, with D tentatively TRBD1 (6 bases). V was pared by 2 bases and J by 4 bases, with 12 bases between. The CDR3 consists of 15 residues. Per the germline V gene, CDR1 is MNHEY and CDR2 is SVGAGI. CDR3 residues: CASSYGGHLYNEQFF. The CDR3 bases are TGTGCCAGCAGTTACGGGGGACATCTTTACAATGAGCAGTTCTTC.

The chain is built from TRBV3-1 (or the pseudogene TRBV3-2) and TRBJ2-5; 7 bases agree with TRBD2. CDR1 is LGHDT and CDR2 is YNNKEL in the germline V gene (reference sequence). The V gene end was trimmed by 2 bases and the J gene end by 6 bases; junction bases not matched to a gene: 12. This CDR3 comprises 16 residues. Here the CDR3 DNA reads TGTGCCAGCAGCCAAATAAAGCGGGGCCGCCGGCAGACCCAGTACTTC. It is translated as CASSQIKRGRRQTQYF.

The V call is TRBV19, the J call TRBJ1-5; TRBD1 aligns across 8 bases. CDR3 size: 15 residues. Trimming removed 8 bases from V and 2 bases from J; junction bases left unmatched: 8. Germline lookup yields CDR1 LNHDA and CDR2 SQIVND (reference sequence). CDR3 region: CASRDGQGGNQPQHF. The CDR3 region has the DNA TGTGCCAGTCGAGACGGACAGGGAGGCAATCAGCCCCAGCATTTT.

The chain employs TRBV2 and TRBJ2-1, with TRBD2 identical over 11 bases. This CDR3 comprises 16 residues. V trimming: 8 bases; J trimming: 7 bases; junction bases outside the gene matches: 13. CDR1 SNHLY and CDR2 FYNNEI come from the germline V gene. The CDR3 DNA sequence: TGTGCCAGCCTAGCGGGGGGCGGCGGGGTGAATAATGAGCAGTTCTTC. Its protein product is CASLAGGGGVNNEQFF.